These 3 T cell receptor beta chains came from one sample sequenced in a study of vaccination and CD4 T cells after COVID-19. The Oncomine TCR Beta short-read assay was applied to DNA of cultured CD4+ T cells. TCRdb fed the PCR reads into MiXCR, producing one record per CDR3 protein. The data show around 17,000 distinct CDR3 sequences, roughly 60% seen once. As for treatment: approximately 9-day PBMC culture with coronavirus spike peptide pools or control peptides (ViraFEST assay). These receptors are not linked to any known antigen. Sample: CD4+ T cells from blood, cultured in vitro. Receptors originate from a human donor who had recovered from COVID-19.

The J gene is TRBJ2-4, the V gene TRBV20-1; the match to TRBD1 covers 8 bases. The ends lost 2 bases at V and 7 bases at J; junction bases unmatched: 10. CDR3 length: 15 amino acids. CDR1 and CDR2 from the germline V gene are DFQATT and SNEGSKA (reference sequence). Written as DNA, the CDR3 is TGCAGTGCTAGAAGGACAGGGCTAACGGTGAACATTCAGTACTTC. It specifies CSARRTGLTVNIQYF.

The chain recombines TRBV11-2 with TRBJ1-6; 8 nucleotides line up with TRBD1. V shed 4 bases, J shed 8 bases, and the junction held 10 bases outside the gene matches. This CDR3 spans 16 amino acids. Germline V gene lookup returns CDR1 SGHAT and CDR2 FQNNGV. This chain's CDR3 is CASSSRRQGWDSPLHF. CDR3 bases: TGTGCCAGCAGCTCTCGGAGACAGGGGTGGGATTCACCCCTCCACTTT.

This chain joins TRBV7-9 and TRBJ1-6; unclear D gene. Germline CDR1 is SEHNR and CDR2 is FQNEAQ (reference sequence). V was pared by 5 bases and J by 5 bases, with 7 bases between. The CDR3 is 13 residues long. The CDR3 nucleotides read TGTGCCAGCAGCCTTTTCGATAATTCACCCCTCCACTTT. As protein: CASSLFDNSPLHF. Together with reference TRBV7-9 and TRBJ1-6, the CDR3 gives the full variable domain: DTGVSQNPRHKITKRGQNVTFRCDPISEHNRLYWYRQTLGQGPEFLTYFQNEAQLEKSRLLSDRFSAERPKGSFSTLEIQRTEQGDSAMYLCASSLFDNSPLHFGNGTRLTVT.